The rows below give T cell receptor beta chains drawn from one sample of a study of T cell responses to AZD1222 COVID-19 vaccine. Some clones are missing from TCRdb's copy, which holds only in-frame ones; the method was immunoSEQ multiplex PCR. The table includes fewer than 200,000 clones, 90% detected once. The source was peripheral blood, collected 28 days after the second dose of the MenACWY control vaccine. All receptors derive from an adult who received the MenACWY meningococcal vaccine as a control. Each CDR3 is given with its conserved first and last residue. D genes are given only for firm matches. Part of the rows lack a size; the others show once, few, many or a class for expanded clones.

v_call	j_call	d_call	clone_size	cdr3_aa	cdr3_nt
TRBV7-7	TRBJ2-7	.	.	CASSPGSRYPAEYYEQYF	TGTGCCAGCAGCCCCGGGTCCCGCTATCCGGCGGAGTACTACGAGCAGTACTTC
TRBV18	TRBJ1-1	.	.	CASSPRTGTDTEAFF	TGTGCCAGCTCACCACGGACGGGTACGGACACTGAAGCTTTCTTT
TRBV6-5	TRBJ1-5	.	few	CASRQYDRSNQPQHF	TGTGCCAGCAGACAATACGATAGGAGCAATCAGCCCCAGCATTTT
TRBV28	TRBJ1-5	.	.	CASSLGRQPQHF	TGTGCCAGCAGCCTAGGGAGGCAGCCCCAGCATTTT
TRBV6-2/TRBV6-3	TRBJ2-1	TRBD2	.	CASSYTPAGSYNEQFF	TGTGCCAGCAGTTATACCCCAGCGGGGTCCTACAATGAGCAGTTCTTC
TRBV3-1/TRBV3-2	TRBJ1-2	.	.	CASSQLPREGSNYGYTF	TGTGCCAGCAGCCAATTGCCCCGAGAGGGGTCCAACTATGGCTACACCTTC
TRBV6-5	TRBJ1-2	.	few	CASSYGSGNYGYTF	TGTGCCAGCAGTTACGGTTCAGGGAACTATGGCTACACCTTC
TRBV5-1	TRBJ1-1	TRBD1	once	CASSLVTGQGQAFF	TGCGCCAGCAGCTTGGTTACTGGACAGGGGCAGGCTTTCTTT
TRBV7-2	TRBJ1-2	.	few	CASSSGGVVSYGYTF	TGTGCCAGCAGCTCCGGAGGGGTCGTGAGCTATGGCTACACCTTC
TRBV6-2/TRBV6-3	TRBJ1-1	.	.	CASSYEANAEAFF	TGTGCCAGCAGTTACGAGGCGAACGCTGAAGCTTTCTTT
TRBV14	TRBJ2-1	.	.	CASSHERSSYNEQFF	TGTGCCAGCAGCCACGAGCGCAGCTCCTACAATGAGCAGTTCTTC
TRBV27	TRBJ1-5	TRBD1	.	CASRQGLNQPQHF	TGTGCCAGCAGACAGGGGTTGAATCAGCCCCAGCATTTT
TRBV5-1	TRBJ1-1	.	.	CASSLEGAEAFF	TGCGCCAGCAGCTTGGAGGGGGCTGAAGCTTTCTTT
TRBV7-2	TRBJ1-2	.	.	CASSSRFNGYTF	TGTGCCAGCAGCTCACGGTTTAATGGCTACACCTTC
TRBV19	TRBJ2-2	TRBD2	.	CASSMYSGRVNTGELFF	TGTGCCAGTAGTATGTACAGCGGGAGGGTGAACACCGGGGAGCTGTTTTTT
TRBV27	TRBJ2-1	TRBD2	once	CASSRKPSGSYNEQFF	TGTGCCAGCAGTCGCAAACCTAGCGGATCCTACAATGAGCAGTTCTTC
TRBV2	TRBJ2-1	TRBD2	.	CASSALAGRNNEQFF	TGTGCCAGCAGTGCCCTAGCGGGGCGGAACAATGAGCAGTTCTTC
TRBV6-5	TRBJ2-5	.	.	CASSTYKGETQYF	TGTGCCAGCAGTACCTACAAGGGAGAGACCCAGTACTTC
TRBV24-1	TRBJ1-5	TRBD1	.	CATSDLGTAQPQHF	TGTGCCACCAGTGATTTGGGGACAGCCCAGCCCCAGCATTTT
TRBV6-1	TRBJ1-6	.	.	CASSGRLSSYNSPLHF	TGTGCCAGCAGTGGGCGGCTAAGCTCCTATAATTCACCCCTCCACTTT
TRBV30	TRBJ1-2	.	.	CAWSYRSGNYGYTF	TGTGCCTGGAGTTATCGGAGCGGAAACTATGGCTACACCTTC
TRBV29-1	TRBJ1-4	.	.	CSVTDGVGGLFF	TGCAGCGTTACTGACGGGGTAGGGGGACTGTTTTTT
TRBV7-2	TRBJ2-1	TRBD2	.	CASSSGLAGGAYNEQFF	TGTGCCAGCAGCTCGGGACTAGCGGGAGGGGCCTACAATGAGCAGTTCTTC
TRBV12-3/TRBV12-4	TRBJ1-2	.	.	CASSYLSEGGYTF	TGTGCCAGCAGTTACCTCAGTGAGGGCGGCTACACCTTC
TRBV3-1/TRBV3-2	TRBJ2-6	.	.	CASSPGEGANVLTF	TGTGCCAGCAGCCCTGGTGAGGGGGCCAACGTCCTGACTTTC
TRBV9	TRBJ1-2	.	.	CASSTLSGLNYGYTF	TGTGCCAGCAGCACCCTCTCGGGACTTAACTATGGCTACACCTTC
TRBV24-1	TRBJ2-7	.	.	CATSQGPINEQYF	TGTGCCACCAGTCAGGGTCCTATCAACGAGCAGTACTTC
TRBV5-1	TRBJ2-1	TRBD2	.	CASSSAGGSYNEQFF	TGCGCCAGCAGCTCCGCGGGAGGGTCCTACAATGAGCAGTTCTTC
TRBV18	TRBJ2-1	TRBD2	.	CASSPLAGAYNEQFF	TGTGCCAGCTCACCTTTAGCGGGAGCCTACAATGAGCAGTTCTTC
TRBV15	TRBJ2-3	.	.	CATSRDRDTQYF	TGTGCCACCAGCAGAGATCGTGATACGCAGTATTTT
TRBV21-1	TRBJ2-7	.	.	CATVTEGDRYYF	TGTGCCACTGTCACAGAAGGGGACAGATATTACTTC
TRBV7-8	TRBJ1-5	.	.	CASSLSHGANQPQHF	TGTGCCAGCAGCTTATCCCACGGCGCCAATCAGCCCCAGCATTTT
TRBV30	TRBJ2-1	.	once	CAWSVGTESSYNEQFF	TGTGCCTGGAGTGTGGGGACGGAAAGCTCCTACAATGAGCAGTTCTTC
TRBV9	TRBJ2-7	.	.	CASSVALGSYEQYF	TGTGCCAGCAGCGTAGCGCTAGGAAGCTACGAGCAGTACTTC
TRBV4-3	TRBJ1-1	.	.	CASSRQLQGRNTEAFF	TGCGCCAGCAGTCGCCAACTCCAGGGGAGGAACACTGAAGCTTTCTTT
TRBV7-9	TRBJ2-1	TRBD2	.	CASSLELASSYNEQFF	TGTGCCAGCAGCTTAGAACTAGCGAGCTCCTACAATGAGCAGTTCTTC
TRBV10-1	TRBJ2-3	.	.	CASSATADTQYF	TGCGCCAGCAGTGCTACAGCAGATACGCAGTATTTT
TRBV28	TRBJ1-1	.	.	CASSLTGEGNTEAFF	TGTGCCAGCAGTTTAACCGGGGAGGGGAACACTGAAGCTTTCTTT
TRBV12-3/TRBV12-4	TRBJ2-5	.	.	CASSLGLQETQYF	TGTGCCAGCAGTTTAGGTCTCCAAGAGACCCAGTACTTC
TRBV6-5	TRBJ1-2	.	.	CASSQRAGYGYTF	TGTGCCAGCAGCCAACGGGCTGGCTATGGCTACACCTTC
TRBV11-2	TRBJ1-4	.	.	CASSLVTGASNEKLFF	TGTGCCAGCAGCTTAGTCACGGGGGCGTCTAATGAAAAACTGTTTTTT
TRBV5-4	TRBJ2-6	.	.	CASSLGAGVFSGANVLTF	TGTGCCAGCAGCTTGGGGGCTGGCGTTTTCTCTGGGGCCAACGTCCTGACTTTC
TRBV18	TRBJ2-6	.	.	CASSSGTSGANVLTF	TGTGCCAGCTCATCGGGGACCTCTGGGGCCAACGTCCTGACTTTC
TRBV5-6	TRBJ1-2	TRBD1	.	CASSSTGGHGYTF	TGTGCCAGCAGCTCGACAGGGGGCCATGGCTACACCTTC
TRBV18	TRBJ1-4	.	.	CASAPGVSNEKLFF	TGTGCCAGCGCCCCAGGGGTTTCTAATGAAAAACTGTTTTTT
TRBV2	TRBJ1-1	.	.	CASRGLQGMNTEAFF	TGTGCCAGCAGAGGATTACAGGGCATGAACACTGAAGCTTTCTTT
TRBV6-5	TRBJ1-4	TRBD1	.	CASSYSQGFNEKLFF	TGTGCCAGCAGTTACTCACAGGGGTTTAATGAAAAACTGTTTTTT